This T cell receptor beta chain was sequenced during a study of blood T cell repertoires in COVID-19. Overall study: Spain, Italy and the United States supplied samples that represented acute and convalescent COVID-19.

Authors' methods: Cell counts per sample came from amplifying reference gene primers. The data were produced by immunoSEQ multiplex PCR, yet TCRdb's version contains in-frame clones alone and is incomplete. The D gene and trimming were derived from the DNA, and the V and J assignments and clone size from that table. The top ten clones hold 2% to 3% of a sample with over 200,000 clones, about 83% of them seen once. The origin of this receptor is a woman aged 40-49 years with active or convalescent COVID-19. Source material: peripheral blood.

The CDR3 region is CASSLYRGLNTEAFF. CDR3 DNA sequence: TGTGCCAGCAGTTTATACAGGGGGCTGAACACTGAAGCTTTCTTT. The gene calls are TRBV27 and TRBJ1-1; TRBD1 agrees at 9 bases. Unmatched junction bases numbered 0, after V lost 1 base and J lost 0 bases. Germline-derived CDR1 and CDR2 are MNHEY and SMNVEV (reference sequence). The CDR3 contains 15 residues.